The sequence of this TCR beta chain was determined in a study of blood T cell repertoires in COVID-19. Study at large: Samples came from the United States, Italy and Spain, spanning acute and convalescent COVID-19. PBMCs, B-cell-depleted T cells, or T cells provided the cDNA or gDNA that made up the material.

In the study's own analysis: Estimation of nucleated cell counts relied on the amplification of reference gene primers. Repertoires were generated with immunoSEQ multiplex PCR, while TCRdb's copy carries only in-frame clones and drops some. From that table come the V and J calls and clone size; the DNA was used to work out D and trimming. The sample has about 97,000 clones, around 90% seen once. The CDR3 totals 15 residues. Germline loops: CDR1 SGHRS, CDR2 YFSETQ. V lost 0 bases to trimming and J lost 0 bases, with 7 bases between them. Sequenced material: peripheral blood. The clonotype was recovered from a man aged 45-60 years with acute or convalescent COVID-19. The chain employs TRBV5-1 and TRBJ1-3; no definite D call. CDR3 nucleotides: TGCGCCAGCAGCTTGGTTCCTCTCTCTGGAAACACCATATATTTT. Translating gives CASSLVPLSGNTIYF.